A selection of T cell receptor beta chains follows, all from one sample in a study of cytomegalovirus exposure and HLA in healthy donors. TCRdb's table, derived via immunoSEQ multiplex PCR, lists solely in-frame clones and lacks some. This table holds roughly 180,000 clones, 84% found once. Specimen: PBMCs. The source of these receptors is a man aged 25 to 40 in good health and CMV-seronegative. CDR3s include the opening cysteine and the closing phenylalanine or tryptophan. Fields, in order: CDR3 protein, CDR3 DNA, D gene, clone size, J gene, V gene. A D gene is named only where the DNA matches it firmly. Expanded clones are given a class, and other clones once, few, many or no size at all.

CDR3: CASSQVFLAVGIGTDTQYF; DNA: TGCGCCAGCAGCCAAGTTTTCCTAGCGGTCGGTATCGGCACAGATACGCAGTATTTT; D: TRBD2; size: .; J: TRBJ2-3; V: TRBV4-1
CDR3: CASSFGRTGGIRGAFF; DNA: TGTGCCAGCAGCTTTGGGCGGACAGGGGGAATTAGGGGGGCTTTCTTT; D: TRBD1; size: .; J: TRBJ1-1; V: TRBV5-4
CDR3: CASSLVRGTPFRNQETQYF; DNA: TGCGCCAGCAGCTTGGTCCGCGGGACTCCCTTTCGCAATCAAGAGACCCAGTACTTC; D: .; size: .; J: TRBJ2-5; V: TRBV5-1
CDR3: CASSLREPRGHGQPQHF; DNA: TGTGCCAGCAGCTTAAGAGAGCCTAGGGGGCATGGCCAGCCCCAGCATTTT; D: TRBD1; size: .; J: TRBJ1-5; V: TRBV7-3
CDR3: CASSLVTGWGNTIYF; DNA: TGTGCCAGCAGCTTGGTGACAGGGTGGGGAAACACCATATATTTT; D: TRBD1; size: .; J: TRBJ1-3; V: TRBV5-5
CDR3: CASSTEGGWWYTGELFF; DNA: TGTGCCAGCAGCACAGAAGGGGGCTGGTGGTACACCGGGGAGCTGTTTTTT; D: TRBD1; size: .; J: TRBJ2-2; V: TRBV13
CDR3: CASSLARGANEQFF; DNA: TGTGCTAGCAGCTTGGCCAGGGGAGCGAATGAGCAGTTCTTC; D: .; size: .; J: TRBJ2-1; V: TRBV7-7
CDR3: CATSRVLGLQETQYF; DNA: TGTGCCACCAGCAGAGTCCTAGGCCTACAAGAGACCCAGTACTTC; D: .; size: .; J: TRBJ2-5; V: TRBV15
CDR3: CASSQTEDEKLFF; DNA: TGTGCCAGCTCACAGACAGAGGATGAAAAACTGTTTTTT; D: .; size: .; J: TRBJ1-4; V: TRBV18
CDR3: CASSMGPYYEQYF; DNA: TGTGCCAGTAGTATGGGCCCATACTACGAGCAGTACTTC; D: .; size: .; J: TRBJ2-7; V: TRBV19
CDR3: CASSPTGSYNEQFF; DNA: TGTGCCAGCAGCCCGACAGGGTCCTACAATGAGCAGTTCTTC; D: TRBD1; size: .; J: TRBJ2-1; V: TRBV7-3
CDR3: CASSERPGTGSETQYF; DNA: TGTGCCAGCAGTGAGCGTCCCGGGACAGGGTCCGAGACCCAGTACTTC; D: TRBD1; size: few; J: TRBJ2-5; V: TRBV6-1
CDR3: CASSPQPGQGPDTQYF; DNA: TGCGCCAGCAGCCCCCAACCTGGACAGGGGCCAGATACGCAGTATTTT; D: TRBD1; size: .; J: TRBJ2-3; V: TRBV5-1
CDR3: CASSFRDYPGELFF; DNA: TGTGCCAGCAGCTTCCGGGACTATCCCGGGGAGCTGTTTTTT; D: TRBD2; size: .; J: TRBJ2-2; V: TRBV7-8
CDR3: CASRQQWNTGELFF; DNA: TGTGCCAGCAGGCAACAGTGGAACACCGGGGAGCTGTTTTTT; D: .; size: .; J: TRBJ2-2; V: TRBV27
CDR3: CASSWTGPVNYGYTF; DNA: TGTGCCAGCAGCTGGACAGGACCTGTGAACTATGGCTACACCTTC; D: TRBD1; size: .; J: TRBJ1-2; V: TRBV7-9
CDR3: CASSLVPGSSGANVLTF; DNA: TGCGCCAGCAGCTTGGTTCCAGGCTCCTCTGGGGCCAACGTCCTGACTTTC; D: .; size: .; J: TRBJ2-6; V: TRBV5-1
CDR3: CASSPAWGVGVNEQFF; DNA: TGTGCCAGCAGCCCTGCGTGGGGGGTTGGGGTCAATGAGCAGTTCTTC; D: .; size: few; J: TRBJ2-1; V: TRBV5-4
CDR3: CASSSTPGQYYNEQFF; DNA: TGTGCCAGCTCATCGACTCCGGGACAGTACTACAATGAGCAGTTCTTC; D: TRBD1; size: .; J: TRBJ2-1; V: TRBV18
CDR3: CASSFRGSTGELFF; DNA: TGTGCCAGCAGCTTTCGTGGGAGCACCGGGGAGCTGTTTTTT; D: .; size: .; J: TRBJ2-2; V: TRBV11-3
CDR3: CASSQERSGLTDTQYF; DNA: TGCGCCAGCAGCCAAGAACGGTCTGGTCTCACAGATACGCAGTATTTT; D: .; size: few; J: TRBJ2-3; V: TRBV5-6
CDR3: CASSQDPGILGEAFF; DNA: TGTGCCAGCAGCCAAGATCCGGGGATCCTAGGTGAAGCTTTCTTT; D: .; size: .; J: TRBJ1-1; V: TRBV4-2
CDR3: CASSLTEGRGYTF; DNA: TGTGCCAGCAGTTTGACCGAGGGTCGTGGCTACACCTTC; D: .; size: .; J: TRBJ1-2; V: TRBV7-9
CDR3: CASSPDRTYSYEQYF; DNA: TGTGCCAGCAGCCCGGACAGGACGTACTCCTACGAGCAGTACTTC; D: TRBD1; size: few; J: TRBJ2-7; V: TRBV7-9
CDR3: CASSLGQLSTEAFF; DNA: TGTGCCAGCAGCTTAGGACAACTGAGCACTGAAGCTTTCTTT; D: .; size: few; J: TRBJ1-1; V: TRBV7-6
CDR3: CASSLVVAGGYYNEQFF; DNA: TGTGCCAGCAGCTTAGTAGTAGCGGGAGGGTACTACAATGAGCAGTTCTTC; D: TRBD2; size: .; J: TRBJ2-1; V: TRBV7-8
CDR3: CASSPRLTNTEAFF; DNA: TGTGCCAGCAGCCCCAGATTAACGAACACTGAAGCTTTCTTT; D: .; size: .; J: TRBJ1-1; V: TRBV7-8
CDR3: CATTESKNIQYF; DNA: TGTGCCACGACAGAATCCAAAAACATTCAGTACTTC; D: .; size: .; J: TRBJ2-4; V: TRBV7-9
CDR3: CASSVPSGNSREQYF; DNA: TGTGCCAGTAGTGTTCCGAGCGGAAACTCCCGGGAGCAGTACTTC; D: .; size: .; J: TRBJ2-7; V: TRBV19
CDR3: CASSYGQLDYGYTF; DNA: TGCGCCAGCAGCTACGGACAGTTAGACTATGGCTACACCTTC; D: .; size: .; J: TRBJ1-2; V: TRBV5-1
CDR3: CASSRGQGTNEKLFF; DNA: TGTGCCAGCAGCCGGGGACAGGGAACTAATGAAAAACTGTTTTTT; D: TRBD1; size: .; J: TRBJ1-4; V: TRBV11-2
CDR3: CASSLALGQASGNTIYF; DNA: TGTGCCAGCAGCTTAGCGTTGGGACAGGCTTCTGGAAACACCATATATTTT; D: TRBD1; size: .; J: TRBJ1-3; V: TRBV7-9
CDR3: CASSQPSVRQAYTEAFF; DNA: TGCGCCAGCAGTCAACCCTCGGTCCGACAGGCGTACACTGAAGCTTTCTTT; D: .; size: .; J: TRBJ1-1; V: TRBV23-1
CDR3: CASSASTGELFF; DNA: TGTGCCAGCAGCGCTTCCACCGGGGAGCTGTTTTTT; D: .; size: .; J: TRBJ2-2; V: TRBV9
CDR3: CASSLELAGGRFNEQFF; DNA: TGTGCCAGCAGCTTAGAACTAGCGGGGGGGCGTTTCAATGAGCAGTTCTTC; D: TRBD2; size: .; J: TRBJ2-1; V: TRBV7-9
CDR3: CSVERQGSTDTQYF; DNA: TGCAGCGTTGAACGACAGGGGAGCACAGATACGCAGTATTTT; D: TRBD1; size: .; J: TRBJ2-3; V: TRBV29-1
CDR3: CASRQNQETQYF; DNA: TGTGCCAGCAGACAGAACCAAGAGACCCAGTACTTC; D: .; size: .; J: TRBJ2-5; V: TRBV2
CDR3: CASSQGLAGPYEQYF; DNA: TGCGCCAGCAGCCAGGGACTAGCGGGGCCCTACGAGCAGTACTTC; D: TRBD2; size: .; J: TRBJ2-7; V: TRBV5-1
CDR3: CAISGTAYQETQYF; DNA: TGTGCCATCAGTGGGACAGCATACCAAGAGACCCAGTACTTC; D: .; size: .; J: TRBJ2-5; V: TRBV10-3
CDR3: CASSSTGAHEQYF; DNA: TGTGCCAGCAGCTCTACAGGGGCCCACGAGCAGTACTTC; D: TRBD1; size: few; J: TRBJ2-7; V: TRBV5-5
CDR3: CASVGETGNTEAFF; DNA: TGCGCCAGCGTTGGAGAGACGGGAAACACTGAAGCTTTCTTT; D: .; size: .; J: TRBJ1-1; V: TRBV5-1
CDR3: CASSYSGQGSDTQYF; DNA: TGTGCCAGCAGTTACTCCGGACAGGGGTCAGATACGCAGTATTTT; D: TRBD1; size: once; J: TRBJ2-3; V: TRBV6-5
CDR3: CSARPGGEKAFF; DNA: TGCAGCGCCCGACCGGGTGGAGAAAAAGCTTTCTTT; D: .; size: .; J: TRBJ1-1; V: TRBV29-1
CDR3: CASSTGPDQPQHF; DNA: TGTGCCAGCAGTACAGGGCCTGACCAGCCCCAGCATTTT; D: .; size: .; J: TRBJ1-5; V: TRBV6-4
CDR3: CASSSFRGSPLHF; DNA: TGTGCCAGCAGCAGCTTCCGGGGTTCACCCCTCCACTTT; D: .; size: .; J: TRBJ1-6; V: TRBV7-2
CDR3: CASSLGGPQETQYF; DNA: TGTGCTAGCAGCTTGGGGGGGCCCCAAGAGACCCAGTACTTC; D: .; size: .; J: TRBJ2-5; V: TRBV7-7
CDR3: CASSPDSAQPQHF; DNA: TGTGCCAGCAGCCCGGACAGCGCTCAGCCCCAGCATTTT; D: .; size: .; J: TRBJ1-5; V: TRBV7-9
CDR3: CSVRQESGNTIYF; DNA: TGCAGCGTTCGCCAGGAATCCGGAAACACCATATATTTT; D: .; size: .; J: TRBJ1-3; V: TRBV29-1
CDR3: CSSSLVGGELFF; DNA: TGTTCCAGCAGCTTAGTCGGCGGGGAGCTGTTTTTT; D: .; size: few; J: TRBJ2-2; V: TRBV7-9
CDR3: CASSLGTEGPEAYEQYF; DNA: TGTGCCAGCAGCTTGGGAACAGAGGGTCCCGAAGCCTACGAGCAGTACTTC; D: .; size: .; J: TRBJ2-7; V: TRBV11-1
CDR3: CASSPSASFGNTEAFF; DNA: TGTGCCAGCAGCCCCAGCGCCAGTTTTGGGAACACTGAAGCTTTCTTT; D: .; size: .; J: TRBJ1-1; V: TRBV5-4
CDR3: CASSWETGGPSGNTIYF; DNA: TGTGCCAGCAGTTGGGAGACAGGGGGCCCCTCTGGAAACACCATATATTTT; D: TRBD1; size: .; J: TRBJ1-3; V: TRBV2
CDR3: CASSFSRGGANVLTF; DNA: TGTGCCAGCAGTTTTTCAAGGGGTGGGGCCAACGTCCTGACTTTC; D: .; size: .; J: TRBJ2-6; V: TRBV28